This passage covers 18 T cell receptor beta chains from one sample sequenced in a study of T-cell memory formation after mild COVID-19. TCRdb ran MiXCR on the 5' RACE reads and lists one entry per CDR3 protein. Of some 350,000 distinct CDR3 sequences in the sample, roughly 13% were seen once. What was sequenced was PBMCs or a T cell subset sorted from them (not recorded which). The receptors originated from a man between 18 and 35 years old who had mild COVID-19 (a few samples of this study predate the infection). Cell type and time point are not known.

There are many counts of this clonotype. This chain connects TRBV7-8 to TRBJ2-7; a possible D gene is TRBD1 (5 bases). The germline V gene has CDR1 SGHVS and CDR2 FQNEAQ. The CDR3 consists of 13 residues. The V end lost 2 bases, the J end lost 3 bases, and 8 bases lay between the germline ends. The CDR3 DNA reads TGTGCCAGCAGCTTATCGACAGACTACGAGCAGTACGTC. Protein: CASSLSTDYEQYV.

The chain has TRBV12-3 or TRBV12-4 and TRBJ1-6; D is possibly TRBD1 (5 bases). The germline V and J ends were trimmed by 3 bases and 6 bases, with 12 bases remaining between them. The CDR3 extends over 15 amino acids. The CDR3 reads CASSFRRGLNSPLHF. The CDR3 DNA reads TGTGCCAGCAGTTTCAGGAGGGGACTTAATTCACCCCTCCACTTT.

The J gene is TRBJ1-2, the V gene TRBV5-4; D not certain. Trimming pared 4 bases from V and 7 bases from J, leaving 14 bases between. The CDR3 length is 13 residues. Looked up from germline, CDR1 is SGHNT and CDR2 is YYREEE (reference sequence). The CDR3 nucleotides read TGTGCCAGCAGCACCGGGTGGGCGAGTGGCTACACCTTC. It is translated as CASSTGWASGYTF.

This clonotype came up a few times. This chain connects TRBV12-3 or TRBV12-4 to TRBJ2-2, with D possibly TRBD1 on 5 matching bases. V lost 2 bases and J 7 bases, leaving 14 bases between the germline ends. The CDR3 contains 15 residues. CDR3: CASSLFPGQGGELFF. The CDR3 bases are TGTGCCAGCAGTTTATTTCCGGGTCAGGGCGGGGAGCTGTTTTTT.

This clonotype has just a few counts. DNA for the CDR3: TGCAGTGCCGAGAACTCGGCAGGCATCTGGAATCAGCCCCAGCATTTT. Protein sequence: CSAENSAGIWNQPQHF. This chain joins TRBV20-1 and TRBJ1-5; D not resolved. Between the trimmed V and J ends, which lost 6 bases and 4 bases, there was a span of 22 bases. The CDR3 runs to 16 residues. Germline CDR1 DFQATT, CDR2 SNEGSKA (reference sequence).

Concerning this clonotype: An end of the junction differs from the germline gene, which may be a read error. The gene calls are TRBV4-1 and TRBJ1-4, with D possibly TRBD1 on 5 matching bases. The CDR3 runs 12 residues. Germline lookup yields CDR1 MGHRA and CDR2 YSYEKL. CDR3 in amino acids: CASSQGTGTLFF. The CDR3 bases are TGCGCCAGCAGTCAAGGAACCGGGACACTGTTTTTT.

This clonotype was found a few times. The chain links TRBV20-1 to TRBJ2-1; 10 nucleotides agree with TRBD2. This CDR3 comprises 16 residues. Germline CDR1 and CDR2: DFQATT and SNEGSKA (reference sequence). The ends lost 3 bases at V and 3 bases at J; junction bases unmatched: 8. For the CDR3, the DNA is TGCAGTGCTAGGACCCCTAGCGGGGGCCACTACAATGAGCAGTTCTTC. This gives the protein CSARTPSGGHYNEQFF.

This clonotype has at least ten counts. This sequence joins TRBV5-6 and TRBJ1-6; D is possibly TRBD1 (6 bases). This CDR3 spans 17 amino acids. Trimming removed 3 bases from V and 2 bases from J, with 15 bases in between. Per germline, CDR1 SGHDT and CDR2 YYEEEE. The CDR3 DNA follows: TGTGCCAGCAGCTGGACAGTTACGAATCCCTATAATTCACCCCTCCACTTT. This translates into CASSWTVTNPYNSPLHF.

This rearrangement joins TRBV6-2 or TRBV6-3 to TRBJ1-1; the D is unclear. The V and J ends lost 2 bases and 5 bases respectively, with 9 bases between them. Germline V gene data show CDR1 as MNHEY and CDR2 as SVGEGT. This CDR3 has 13 amino acids. In DNA form, the CDR3 reads TGTGCCAGCAGTTACCAGGCGGGGACTGAAGCTTTCTTT. It codes for CASSYQAGTEAFF.

V gene TRBV28 combines with J gene TRBJ2-3; the D call may be TRBD1 or TRBD2 (5 bases each). Germline lookup yields CDR1 MDHEN and CDR2 SYDVKM. V lost 2 bases, J lost 1 base, and 7 bases lay in between. The CDR3 loop spans 14 amino acids. The CDR3 bases are TGTGCCAGCAGTTTAACGGGGCGCACAGATACGCAGTATTTT. Protein product: CASSLTGRTDTQYF. Variable domain in full (rest from reference TRBV28 and TRBJ2-3): DVKVTQSSRYLVKRTGEKVFLECVQDMDHENMFWYRQDPGLGLRLIYFSYDVKMKEKGDIPEGYSVSREKKERFSLILESASTNQTSMYLCASSLTGRTDTQYFGPGTRLTVL.

The rearrangement uses TRBV30 and TRBJ1-5, with TRBD1 as a possible D gene (6 bases). Trimming pared 2 bases from V and 3 bases from J, leaving 14 bases between. CDR1 is GTSNPN and CDR2 is SVGIG in the germline V gene (reference sequence). CDR3 size: 15 residues. The CDR3 sequence: CAWSTDTGLNQPQHF. Written as DNA, the CDR3 is TGTGCCTGGAGTACAGATACAGGGCTCAATCAGCCCCAGCATTTT.

This clonotype was seen at least ten times. V is TRBV20-1 and J is TRBJ1-5; 9 nucleotides align to TRBD1. CDR1 and CDR2 (germline): DFQATT, SNEGSKA (reference sequence). V shed 3 bases, J shed 4 bases, and the junction held 1 base outside the gene matches. CDR3 length: 13 amino acids. The CDR3 protein is CSARGQGNQPQHF. In nucleotides, the CDR3 is TGCAGTGCTAGGGGACAGGGAAATCAGCCCCAGCATTTT.

This clonotype was picked up a small number of times. CDR3 sequence: CASSFSLAGVPYNEQFF. The DNA for the CDR3 is TGTGCCAGCAGTTTTTCCCTAGCGGGGGTGCCATACAATGAGCAGTTCTTC. This chain joins TRBV27 and TRBJ2-1, with 10 bases identical to TRBD2. CDR3 length equals 17 residues. V shed 3 bases and J 4 bases; nucleotides not matched to a gene: 9. Germline lookup yields CDR1 MNHEY and CDR2 SMNVEV (reference sequence).

This clonotype was picked up many times. The rearrangement links TRBV7-8 to TRBJ2-5; D possibly corresponds to TRBD1 (6 bases). The CDR3 consists of 17 residues. CDR1 and CDR2 from the germline V gene are SGHVS and FQNEAQ. The V gene lost 5 bases and the J gene lost 5 bases, with 24 bases spanning the gap. The CDR3 spells CASSLSAGAPSWETQYF. The CDR3 bases are TGTGCCAGCAGCCTAAGTGCAGGGGCCCCATCGTGGGAGACCCAGTACTTC.

This clonotype was counted a few times. The chain uses TRBV7-8 and TRBJ2-2; perhaps TRBD2 as D (6 bases). The ends were cut back, 3 bases at V and 5 bases at J, with 13 bases in the middle. Germline CDR1 reads SGHVS; CDR2 reads FQNEAQ. The CDR3 runs 15 residues. The CDR3 loop is CASSLYTSSTGELFF. The CDR3 DNA follows: TGTGCCAGCAGCTTGTATACTAGCTCTACCGGGGAGCTGTTTTTT.

There are a few counts of this clonotype. The J gene is TRBJ2-5, the V gene TRBV9, with 15 bases lining up with TRBD2. Trimming took 3 bases from V and 1 from J; bases not matched to a gene: 4. Germline CDR1 reads SGDLS; CDR2 reads YYNGEE. This CDR3 has 17 residues. The DNA for the CDR3 is TGTGCCAGCAGCGACGGGACTAGCGGGGGGACCCAAGAGACCCAGTACTTC. It is translated as CASSDGTSGGTQETQYF.

The CDR3 bases are TGTGCCAGCAGTACCGGGGACAGGGGGCATCAGCCCCAGCATTTT. This encodes CASSTGDRGHQPQHF. This chain connects TRBV6-6 to TRBJ1-5; 12 bases are shared with TRBD1. Germline-derived CDR1 and CDR2 are MNHNY and SVGAGI (reference sequence). CDR3 length: 15 residues. J gave up 5 bases and V 5 bases, and 4 bases lay outside the gene matches.

CDR3 region: CATFDRDYGYTF. CDR3 nucleotide sequence: TGTGCCACCTTTGACAGGGACTATGGCTACACCTTC. The chain recombines TRBV24-1 with TRBJ1-2; TRBD1 agrees at 7 bases. V trimming: 9 bases; J trimming: 3 bases; junction bases outside the gene matches: 3. CDR1 is KGHDR and CDR2 is SFDVKD in the germline V gene. This CDR3 has 12 residues.